Listed below are T cell receptor beta chains from one sample, sequenced in a study of CD8 T cells in Susac syndrome. TCRdb independently ran MiXCR on the immunoSEQ multiplex PCR reads; one entry per CDR3 protein. The table records 170,000 or so distinct CDR3 sequences, about 93% of them present only once. Sequencing used CD4+ T cells from PBMCs. These receptor sequences come from a human donor with multiple sclerosis. CDR3s leave out the opening cysteine and the closing phenylalanine or tryptophan.

v_gene	len	CDR3aa
TRBV19	11	ASKDRGSYGYT
TRBV19	15	ASSTTPGQSKNTEAF
TRBV28	10	ASSPGLYEQY
TRBV12-3/TRBV12-4	14	ASSWGPGQGNTEAF
TRBV2	12	ASSPGQSGQPQH
TRBV7-8	12	ASSPSGANEKLF
TRBV4-2	13	ASSQVIREWDEQF
TRBV20-1	10	SAWDRARAQH
TRBV4-1	11	ASSRSGTGAQY
TRBV11-2	13	ASSRLGQGSYEQY
TRBV7-2	14	ASSGGGLRFGTEAF
TRBV10-3	11	AISESPNEKLF
TRBV5-6	14	ASSSLPGLSYNEQF
TRBV4-2	16	ASSQDRGRAATNEKLF
TRBV27	11	ASSSLQGQSQF
TRBV4-2	15	ASSPQSRLAGGREQY
TRBV2	9	ASNYRGLLY
TRBV6-6	13	ASSYSSGGGETQY
TRBV6-2/TRBV6-3	10	ASSYYGQPQH
TRBV20-1	9	SARWGTEAF
TRBV5-1	14	ASSLEGDTGANVLT
TRBV20-1	12	SARTSGEADTQY
TRBV27	11	ASSSQGDEKLF
TRBV12-3/TRBV12-4	14	ASSPGTGLGTDTQY
TRBV18	14	ASSPPAAGVSGEQF
TRBV29-1	11	SVAGQMNTEAF
TRBV24-1	13	ATSDRGIRPGEQF
TRBV10-3	9	ATGDQETQY
TRBV12-3/TRBV12-4	11	ASSQTGLLVQY
TRBV29-1	11	SVSSGGWETQY
TRBV20-1	9	SALNNDIQY
TRBV28	10	ASSLVNTEAF
TRBV6-5	13	ASSQLRWVREKLF
TRBV7-8	12	ASSLQGMSTEAF
TRBV10-3	12	AISARGGKHEQF
TRBV20-1	10	SARQWGGEQY
TRBV20-1	13	SAWQSGNGENIQY
TRBV28	13	ASSLWAGENTEAF
TRBV30	10	AWMESGNTIY
TRBV30	9	AWSVYYGYT
TRBV27	12	ASRGGWEYNEQF
TRBV2	12	ASRGLAGAYEQY
TRBV7-6	10	ASSYYGEPLH
TRBV28	11	ASSLFPNYGYT
TRBV4-1	15	ASSHPTGLAGINEQF
TRBV5-1	13	ASSFLLGGVNEQF